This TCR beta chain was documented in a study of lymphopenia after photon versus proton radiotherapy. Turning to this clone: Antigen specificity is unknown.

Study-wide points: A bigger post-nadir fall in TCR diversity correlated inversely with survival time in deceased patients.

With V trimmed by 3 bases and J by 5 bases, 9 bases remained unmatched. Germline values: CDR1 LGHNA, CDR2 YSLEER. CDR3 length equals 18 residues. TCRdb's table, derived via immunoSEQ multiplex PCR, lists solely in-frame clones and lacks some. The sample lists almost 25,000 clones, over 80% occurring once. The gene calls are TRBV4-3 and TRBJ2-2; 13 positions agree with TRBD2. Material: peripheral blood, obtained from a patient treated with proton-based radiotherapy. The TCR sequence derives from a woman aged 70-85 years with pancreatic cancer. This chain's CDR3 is CASSQMGTSGAQTGELFF. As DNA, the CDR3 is TGCGCCAGCAGCCAGATGGGGACTAGCGGGGCCCAAACCGGGGAGCTGTTTTTT.